Listed here is a single T cell receptor beta chain. Germline CDR1 reads SGDLS; CDR2 reads YYNGEE. With 2 bases clipped from V and 6 bases from J, the junction kept 8 bases outside the gene matches. CDR3 size: 16 residues. The data are from a study of STAT5B mutations in CD4+ large granular lymphocyte leukemia. Study summary: Healthy donors showed HLA-associated enrichment of the CDR3 'QG' motif.

This was a survey-level run. Per the original data handling: A productive frequency of 2.59 x 10-5 was the lowest detectable. Using immunoSEQ multiplex PCR, the repertoire was profiled, and TCRdb retains in-frame clones only, with some absent. That table furnishes V, J and clone size, whereas the DNA furnished D and trimming. The sample holds about 35,000 clones; 65% to 70% are singletons and the top ten take 1.5% to 2%. The chain is built from TRBV9 and TRBJ2-1; the match to TRBD2 covers 10 bases. This TCR derives from a human donor in good health. Sequenced input: CD4+ T cells from blood buffy coats. DNA of the CDR3: TGTGCCAGCAGCGTCTTCCAGCGGGGGGGTAGCAATGAGCAGTTCTTC. It encodes CASSVFQRGGSNEQFF.